This is a list of T cell receptor beta chains from one sample in a study of Graves' ophthalmopathy and Graves' hyperthyroidism. TCRdb passed the multiplex PCR reads through MiXCR, listing each CDR3 protein once. This sample yields 300,000 to 400,000 distinct CDR3 sequences, of which about a sixth are seen a single time; 2.4% belongs to the top ten. Sequencing was done on a sample of peripheral blood. Receptors were obtained from an adult woman with stable Graves' hyperthyroidism. CDR3s leave out the opening cysteine and the closing phenylalanine or tryptophan.

>TRBV29-1
SVDGAYTGELF
>TRBV10-3
AISESRGRTEAF
>TRBV2
ASSEKDRAEAYEQY
>TRBV2
AARDRSYEQY
>TRBV2
AGALSAEAF
>TRBV24-1
ATSDIKRVGELF
>TRBV12-5
ASGLASGKETQY
>TRBV28
ASSSTGRQETQY
>TRBV29-1
SAGQGTQY
>TRBV18
ASSPPEGPEETQY
>TRBV7-9
ASSSSEGRVSYEQY
>TRBV28
ASRTGVVNTEAF
>TRBV7-9
ASREEGASTEAF
>TRBV2
ASSGDLGDYGYT
>TRBV29-1
SVEQAGHYEQY